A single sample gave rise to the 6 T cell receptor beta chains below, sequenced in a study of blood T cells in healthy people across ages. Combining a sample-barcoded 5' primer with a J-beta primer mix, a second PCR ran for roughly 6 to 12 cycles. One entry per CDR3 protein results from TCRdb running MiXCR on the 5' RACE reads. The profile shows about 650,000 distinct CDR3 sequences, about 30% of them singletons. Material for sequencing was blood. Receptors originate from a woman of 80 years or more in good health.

DNA for the CDR3: TGCAGTGCTAGGGGGACTAGCGGAAGTAGCACAGATACGCAGTATTTT. This sequence encodes CSARGTSGSSTDTQYF. The V and J genes are TRBV20-1 and TRBJ2-3; TRBD2 matches 11 bases. Losses at the gene ends were 3 bases for V and 0 bases for J; bases not matched to a gene: 5. CDR1 and CDR2 from the germline V gene are DFQATT and SNEGSKA (reference sequence). The CDR3 loop spans 16 amino acids.

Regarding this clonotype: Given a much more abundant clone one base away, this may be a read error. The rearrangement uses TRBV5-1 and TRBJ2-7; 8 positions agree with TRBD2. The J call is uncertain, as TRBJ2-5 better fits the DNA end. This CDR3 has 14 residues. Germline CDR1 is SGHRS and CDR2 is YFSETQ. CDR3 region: CAGSSGGRQETQYF. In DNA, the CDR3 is TGCGCCGGCAGCTCGGGGGGGAGGCAAGAGACCCAGTACTTC.

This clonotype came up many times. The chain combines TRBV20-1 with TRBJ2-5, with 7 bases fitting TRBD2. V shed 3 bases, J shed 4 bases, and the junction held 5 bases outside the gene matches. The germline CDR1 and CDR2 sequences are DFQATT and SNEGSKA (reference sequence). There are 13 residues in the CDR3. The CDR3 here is CSASRVAGETQYF. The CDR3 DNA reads TGCAGTGCTAGTCGGGTAGCGGGAGAGACCCAGTACTTC.

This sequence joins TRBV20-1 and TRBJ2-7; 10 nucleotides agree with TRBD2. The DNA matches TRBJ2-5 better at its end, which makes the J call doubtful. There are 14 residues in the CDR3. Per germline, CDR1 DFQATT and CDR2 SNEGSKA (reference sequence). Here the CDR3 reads CSASGPSGSETQYF. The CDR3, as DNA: TGCAGTGCTAGCGGGCCTAGCGGGAGTGAGACCCAGTACTTC.

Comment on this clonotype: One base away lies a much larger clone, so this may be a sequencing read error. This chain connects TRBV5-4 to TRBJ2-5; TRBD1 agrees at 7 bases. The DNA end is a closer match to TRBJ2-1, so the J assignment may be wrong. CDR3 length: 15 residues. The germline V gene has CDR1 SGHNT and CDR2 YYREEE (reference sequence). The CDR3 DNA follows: TGTGCCAGCAGCCCAAAGGGGGCCGGGCAAGAGACCCAGTTCTTC. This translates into CASSPKGAGQETQFF.

The CDR3 coding sequence is TGTGCCAGCAGCTTAGGGTCGGGGCGGGGCTCCTACGAGCAGTACTTC. Protein product: CASSLGSGRGSYEQYF. The chain carries TRBV7-6 and TRBJ2-7; a weak D match, TRBD2 (6 bases). This CDR3 region has 16 residues. Germline loops: CDR1 SGHVS, CDR2 FNYEAQ. Trimming took off 1 base at V and 0 bases at J, with 13 bases between the two ends.